This is a list of T cell receptor beta chains from one sample in a study of control samples from healthy donors and cancer patients. The method was immunoSEQ multiplex PCR; TCRdb's version includes in-frame clones alone and lacks a portion of them. The data contain around 100,000 clones, around 89% of them singletons. Sequenced material: PBMCs. These receptors were obtained from a man in his sixties with lung cancer. Each CDR3 is given with its conserved first and last residue. The D gene is left open where the match is weak. Only some rows state a clone size, as once, few, many or a class for expanded clones.

CDR3 length	D gene	V gene	J gene	clone size	CDR3 DNA	CDR3 protein
13	NA	TRBV6-5	TRBJ2-1	NA	TGTGCCAGCAGTTACGGGGTATACAATGAGCAGTTCTTC	CASSYGVYNEQFF
14	NA	TRBV7-2	TRBJ2-5	NA	TGTGCCAGCAGCTTAACAGGGTCGGGAGAGACCCAGTACTTC	CASSLTGSGETQYF
12	NA	TRBV30	TRBJ2-5	NA	TGTGCCTGGGGAGACAAGGGAGAGACCCAGTACTTC	CAWGDKGETQYF
16	TRBD1	TRBV6-6	TRBJ2-1	NA	TGTGCCAGCAGTTACTCGAGACAGGGTGTCTACAATGAGCAGTTCTTC	CASSYSRQGVYNEQFF
14	NA	TRBV24-1	TRBJ1-2	once	TGTGCCACCCATTCCGGGACCGACGGCTATGGCTACACCTTC	CATHSGTDGYGYTF
14	TRBD1	TRBV5-1	TRBJ1-5	NA	TGCGCCAGCAGCCCGGGACAGAACAATCAGCCCCAGCATTTT	CASSPGQNNQPQHF
12	NA	TRBV3-1/TRBV3-2	TRBJ1-2	NA	TGTGCCAGCAGCCGTGGTGAGATCGGCTACACCTTC	CASSRGEIGYTF
17	NA	TRBV4-2	TRBJ1-3	few	TGTGCCAGCAGCCAAGCATTCACGGAGGCTTCTGGAAACACCATATATTTT	CASSQAFTEASGNTIYF
13	NA	TRBV18	TRBJ2-5	NA	TGTGCCAGCTCACCCGGACAACAAGAGACCCAGTACTTC	CASSPGQQETQYF
13	NA	TRBV5-4	TRBJ1-2	NA	TGTGCCAGCAGCCACCGGGACGCCTATGGCTACACCTTC	CASSHRDAYGYTF
16	TRBD1	TRBV28	TRBJ2-6	NA	TGTGCCAGCAGAACCGCAGGGGGAGCTGGGGCCAACGTCCTGACTTTC	CASRTAGGAGANVLTF
16	NA	TRBV7-2	TRBJ2-4	NA	TGTGCCAGCAGCTTAGTCGTCAGAGTTCCCCAGGACATTCAGTACTTC	CASSLVVRVPQDIQYF
11	NA	TRBV29-1	TRBJ1-1	once	TGCAGCGTTGAGGACAGCACTGAAGCTTTCTTT	CSVEDSTEAFF
14	NA	TRBV7-9	TRBJ2-5	NA	TGTGCCAGCAGCTTAGAGAGGGACACAAAGACCCAGTACTTC	CASSLERDTKTQYF
15	TRBD1	TRBV5-1	TRBJ2-7	NA	TGCGCCAGCAGCCCGGGGACAGGTAGCTCCTACGAGCAGTACTTC	CASSPGTGSSYEQYF
13	NA	TRBV18	TRBJ2-7	NA	TGTGCCAGCTCACCGACAGCGAACTACGAGCAGTACTTC	CASSPTANYEQYF